This T cell receptor beta chain was documented in a study of T-cell memory formation after mild COVID-19. TCR alpha and TCR beta cDNA libraries with sample barcodes and UMIs came from 5'RACE using constant-segment primers. From the 5' RACE reads, TCRdb called clonotypes with MiXCR, one entry per CDR3 protein. The sample carries roughly 510,000 distinct CDR3 sequences, approximately 15% recorded once. Findings and limits, study-wide: Contracting CD4+ clones sat mainly in CM and EM; CD8+ in EMRA. CD4/CD8 balance characterized clones contracting day 15 to 85, and CD4+ skew characterized later expanders.

This clonotype was observed a handful of times. Its specificity is unknown. Germline-derived CDR1 and CDR2 are KGHSH and LQKENI. The CDR3 has 16 amino acids. The ends were cut back, 3 bases at V and 2 bases at J, with 14 bases in the middle. The V call is TRBV18, the J call TRBJ2-1; D might be TRBD1 or TRBD2, each matching 5 bases. Specimen: PBMCs or a T cell subset sorted from them (not recorded which). The origin of this receptor is an adult woman who had mild COVID-19 (a few samples of this study predate the infection). Cell type and time point are not known. CDR3 sequence (DNA): TGTGCCAGCTCACCGCCGGGGCTTAAGCCCTACAATGAGCAGTTCTTC. Translated: CASSPPGLKPYNEQFF.